A selection of T cell receptor beta chains follows, all from one sample in a study of Graves' ophthalmopathy and Graves' hyperthyroidism. From the multiplex PCR reads, TCRdb called clonotypes with MiXCR, one entry per CDR3 protein. The profile shows 900,000 to 1,200,000 distinct CDR3 sequences, around a third of them singletons. The sample consisted of peripheral blood or thyroid tissue (not recorded which). The receptors were sampled from an adult man with Graves' hyperthyroidism. Both conserved end residues are part of each CDR3. The D gene is left open where the match is weak. Clone sizes are given selectively: once, few, many, or a class where the clone is expanded.

J: TRBJ1-1
D: -
size: many
V: TRBV19
CDR3: CASSIQASTEAFF
DNA: TGTGCCAGTAGTATCCAGGCGTCCACTGAAGCTTTCTTT

J: TRBJ2-7
D: TRBD2
size: -
V: TRBV7-2
CDR3: CASSLVSSSGSSYEQYF
DNA: TGTGCCAGCAGCTTAGTCTCATCCAGCGGGAGCTCCTACGAGCAGTACTTC

J: TRBJ1-2
D: -
size: many
V: TRBV5-1
CDR3: CASRSQGNYGYTF
DNA: TGTGCCAGCCGCTCGCAGGGCAACTATGGCTACACCTTC

J: TRBJ2-5
D: TRBD1
size: many
V: TRBV7-9
CDR3: CASSSTGTGTWAQYF
DNA: TGTGCCAGCAGCTCAACCGGGACAGGGACTTGGGCCCAGTACTTC

J: TRBJ2-7
D: TRBD1
size: -
V: TRBV10-3
CDR3: CASSPDRVFYEQYF
DNA: TGTGCCAGCAGTCCCGACAGGGTTTTCTACGAGCAGTACTTC

J: TRBJ2-7
D: -
size: many
V: TRBV12-3/TRBV12-4
CDR3: CASSPRGSANEQYF
DNA: TGTGCCAGCAGCCCTCGGGGGTCTGCGAACGAGCAGTACTTC

J: TRBJ2-3
D: -
size: -
V: TRBV7-9
CDR3: CASSLRGGPDTQYF
DNA: TGTGCCAGCAGCTTAAGGGGGGGGCCAGATACGCAGTATTTT

J: TRBJ2-7
D: TRBD2
size: -
V: TRBV5-1
CDR3: CASSEKTSGNPSYEQYF
DNA: TGCGCCAGCAGCGAGAAGACTAGCGGGAATCCCTCCTACGAGCAGTACTTC

J: TRBJ1-2
D: TRBD1
size: -
V: TRBV2
CDR3: CASSPRTGALGYTF
DNA: TGTGCCAGCAGCCCAAGGACAGGGGCTCTCGGCTACACCTTC

J: TRBJ1-5
D: -
size: many
V: TRBV5-1
CDR3: CASSFTGQPQHF
DNA: TGTGCCAGTAGTTTCACGGGTCAGCCCCAGCATTTT

J: TRBJ1-2
D: -
size: -
V: TRBV5-4
CDR3: CASSTFGNYGYTF
DNA: TGTGCCAGCAGCACCTTTGGTAACTATGGCTACACCTTC

J: TRBJ1-1
D: TRBD1
size: few
V: TRBV3-1
CDR3: CASSPTYRGDTEAFF
DNA: TGTGCCAGCAGCCCGACTTACAGGGGAGACACTGAAGCTTTCTTT

J: TRBJ2-7
D: -
size: many
V: TRBV7-9
CDR3: CASSLHPVEQYF
DNA: TGTGCCAGCAGCTTACATCCTGTCGAGCAGTACTTC

J: TRBJ2-7
D: -
size: many
V: TRBV15
CDR3: CATSRERMRNEQYF
DNA: TGTGCCACCAGCAGAGAGAGGATGCGAAACGAGCAGTACTTC

J: TRBJ1-1
D: TRBD1
size: many
V: TRBV29-1
CDR3: CSAVDRDRFGTEAFF
DNA: TGCAGCGCCGTCGACAGGGACCGGTTTGGCACTGAAGCTTTCTTT

J: TRBJ1-1
D: -
size: few
V: TRBV5-1
CDR3: CASSLGRVETEAFF
DNA: TGCGCCAGCAGCTTGGGCAGGGTGGAGACTGAAGCTTTCTTT

J: TRBJ2-7
D: -
size: few
V: TRBV20-1
CDR3: CSARFREYEQYF
DNA: TGCAGTGCTAGATTTCGGGAATACGAGCAGTACTTC

J: TRBJ1-6
D: TRBD1
size: -
V: TRBV6-5
CDR3: CASSSGTGVTNSPLHF
DNA: TGTGCCAGCAGTTCGGGGACAGGGGTTACCAATTCACCCCTCCACTTT

J: TRBJ2-2
D: TRBD1
size: few
V: TRBV6-5
CDR3: CASRYTGTVIGELFF
DNA: TGTGCCAGCAGATATACCGGGACAGTAATCGGGGAGCTGTTTTTT

J: TRBJ2-5
D: -
size: -
V: TRBV20-1
CDR3: CSAVRSFGETQYF
DNA: TGCAGTGCGGTCCGGAGTTTCGGAGAGACCCAGTACTTC

J: TRBJ2-3
D: -
size: -
V: TRBV7-2
CDR3: CASSPGKTGRHYTDTQYF
DNA: TGTGCCAGCAGCCCTGGGAAGACAGGACGACACTACACAGATACGCAGTATTTT

J: TRBJ2-6
D: TRBD2
size: few
V: TRBV7-6
CDR3: CASSLGLAGTTGANVLTF
DNA: TGTGCCAGCAGCTTGGGACTAGCGGGAACTACTGGGGCCAACGTCCTGACTTTC

J: TRBJ2-5
D: TRBD1
size: -
V: TRBV7-6
CDR3: CASRRTGITNQETQYF
DNA: TGTGCCAGCAGGAGGACAGGGATCACCAACCAAGAGACCCAGTACTTC

J: TRBJ2-5
D: TRBD1
size: few
V: TRBV20-1
CDR3: CSARDRLRQGALETQYF
DNA: TGCAGTGCTAGAGATAGACTACGACAGGGGGCCTTGGAGACCCAGTACTTC

J: TRBJ1-1
D: -
size: many
V: TRBV6-5
CDR3: CATSRQVEAFF
DNA: TGTGCCACCTCAAGACAGGTCGAAGCTTTCTTT

J: TRBJ2-2
D: -
size: -
V: TRBV30
CDR3: CAWSGQSNTGELFF
DNA: TGTGCCTGGAGTGGACAGTCGAACACCGGGGAGCTGTTTTTT